This T cell receptor beta chain derives from a study of T cell responses to AZD1222 COVID-19 vaccine. This CDR3 spans 13 amino acids. Germline lookup yields CDR1 SGHKS and CDR2 YYEKEE (reference sequence). V was shortened by 1 base and J by 4 bases, with 8 bases between the two germline ends. Data came from immunoSEQ multiplex PCR; TCRdb stores just in-frame clones and leaves some out. The sample carries roughly 130,000 clones, under 95% recorded once. Turning to this clone: What it binds is unknown.

Study findings and constraints: White British people made up most donors, females outnumbered males, and clonal diversity was possibly underestimated. The span of vaccine-associated CD4 TCRs extended across spike, with dominance at 160-218 and 743-854.

The sample consisted of peripheral blood, taken on day 0 of AZD1222 vaccination. The sequence was collected from an adult in good health. The rearrangement joins TRBV5-5 to TRBJ1-2; D gene unclear. The CDR3 reads CASSLKPIYGYTF. The CDR3 DNA reads as TGTGCCAGCAGCTTGAAGCCGATCTATGGCTACACCTTC.